A selection of T cell receptor beta chains follows, all from one sample in a study of T cell responses to AZD1222 COVID-19 vaccine. Measured with immunoSEQ multiplex PCR; TCRdb has only the in-frame clones, and not every one. The sample carries about 150,000 clones, about 88% recorded once. The material sequenced was peripheral blood, taken on day 0 of AZD1222 vaccination. These receptors all come from an adult in good health. Each CDR3 is given with its conserved first and last residue.

v_call cdr3_aa
TRBV6-5 CASSYVPSRVAAFF
TRBV6-4 CASSDYPNQGYNEQFF
TRBV10-3 CAISVGQLGQPQHF
TRBV7-9 CASSLVRTSGDNEQFF
TRBV24-1 CATGPNGGQPQHF
TRBV5-1 CASRGQDNSPLHF
TRBV27 CASSLFTGTQPQHF
TRBV9 CASSVVGRGAEAFF
TRBV5-6 CASSSDRGLNQPQHF
TRBV27 CASSPRQPTEAFF
TRBV5-1 CASSSGQGSTDTQYF
TRBV9 CASSGANEQFF
TRBV20-1 CSASTNTEAFF
TRBV7-2 CASSLIQRGPTDTQYF
TRBV19 CASSVLARVSPQHF
TRBV5-1 CASSLPGGLNEQFF
TRBV28 CASREDRGYGYTF
TRBV24-1 CATSDSSDYGYTF
TRBV19 CASSPGQGANYGYTF
TRBV28 CASSFQGAGQPQHF
TRBV19 CASSFRRLGLDSNQPQHF
TRBV29-1 CSVVLTPSSATYGYTF
TRBV3-1/TRBV3-2 CASSKGTGLGNTIYF
TRBV28 CASLAGGPQETQYF
TRBV25-1 CASTEGGYEQYF
TRBV6-2/TRBV6-3 CASSYGGFSGSPLHF
TRBV5-1 CASSRSGGYEQYF
TRBV5-1 CASSMDGELEAFF
TRBV6-6 CASSMGHRNTGELFF
TRBV2 CASNSAGDQPQHF
TRBV7-6 CASSLAIQGVGGYTF
TRBV18 CASSTLSRGWGQEETQYF
TRBV6-5 CASSYTAVGNQPQHF
TRBV18 CASSPHPTVNTEAFF
TRBV27 CASSLIGGGGSPLHF
TRBV2 CASGLQGAGQPQHF
TRBV30 CAWGRGRLEPQHF
TRBV29-1 CSVLRQVGTEAFF
TRBV2 CASGSEMGETQYF
TRBV20-1 CSATQAYGYTF
TRBV5-1 CASSSIIAGESEQYF